This T cell receptor (beta chain) was found in a study of T cell responses to AZD1222 COVID-19 vaccine (TCRdb year 2021). For the wider study: TCR sequencing covered over 230 trial participants: 200 to 220 given two doses of AZD1222 and around 25 given two doses of MenACWY control vaccine. Enrollment into the trials was organized by age into subgroups of 18-55, 56-69 and 70-plus years, and those subgroups contained roughly 140, 27 and 60 TCR-sequenced participants, respectively.

Points the paper makes about the study in general: Conclusions about previously exposed vaccinees are limited, since just 6 or 7 AZD1222 recipients were seropositive for SARS-CoV-2 at baseline. Reportedly, almost half of the unique spike-specific TCRs recognized epitopes lying outside the regions that are mutated in the B.1.351 and B.1.1.7 variants. Because no day 14 peak-response samples were available, repertoires were characterized only after the peak T cell response. The 56-69-year group was small, and its depth increase did not reach significance, likely because of low power. CD4 TCRs associated with the vaccine covered the entire spike protein, and the dominant responses were in regions 160-218 and 743-854. Spike-specific TCR breadth and depth rose significantly after two AZD1222 doses compared with day 0 and with MenACWY recipients. Participants were mostly white British and included more females than males, and it was suggested by the authors that clonal diversity may have been underestimated.

The sample's time point label, decoded: about 28 days (+/-7) after the second vaccine dose. Because spike-specific TCR depth and breadth did not differ between the two schedules, AZD1222 recipients who got a second dose at roughly 4 weeks were pooled with those who got a second dose at roughly 12 weeks. The vaccinee samples were drawn from two UK trials, COV001 and COV002, one of which was a single-blind randomized controlled phase 2/3 trial testing AZD1222 (ChAdOx1 nCoV-19) in healthy adults. For TCRbeta chain sequencing, PBMC samples were collected from trial participants at day 0 and at day 28 after the second dose. A note on this clone: The antigen this receptor binds is unknown. Per-base quality was not reported, and no clone a single base away is much larger than it.

The CDR3 regions of human TCRbeta chains were analyzed by immunosequencing. The authors' analysis ran thus. TCRs in the repertoires were matched against a reference library of SARS-CoV-2-specific TCRs that had been generated with the MIRA antigen-specificity platform. Breadth was defined as the fraction of unique TCRs that were SARS-CoV-2-associated, and depth was defined as the fraction of total T cells that were SARS-CoV-2-associated. Each spike-specific TCR was assigned to its reactive spike region and to a CD4 or CD8 class using the MIRA data. Log10-transformed breadth and depth values were compared by one-way ANOVA with Sidak's multiple comparisons tests. In its TCRdb copy, this immuneACCESS table keeps in-frame sequences only and misses some clones. Where compared with another copy, unresolved V genes explain less than half of these, and the others have no known cause. The D gene and trimming were derived from the DNA, and the V and J assignments and clone size from that table. This sample is represented by fewer than 85,000 clones; 70% to 90% of them were singletons. Of the sample, 1.3% is held by the ten largest clones.

Based on the germline V gene, the CDR1 and CDR2 sequences are SGHTA and FQGNSA. From its cysteine to its phenylalanine, the CDR3 spans 15 amino acids. The kept DNA is CDR3 alone, 45 bases in frame from the first base. Ends trimmed: V by 1 base, J by 4 bases; bases unmatched to a gene: 4. The clonotype originates from an adult who received the AZD1222 COVID-19 vaccine. The sequence joins TRBV7-2 to TRBJ1-1, and 9 junction bases match TRBD1. The sequences come from peripheral blood, collected 28 days after the second AZD1222 dose. The nucleotide sequence is TGTGCCAGCAGCTTAGTGAGGACAGGGGCCACTGAAGCTTTCTTT. This codes for CASSLVRTGATEAFF.